This TCR beta chain was identified during a study of T-cell reconstitution after alpha-beta-depleted transplantation in children. Germline-derived CDR1 and CDR2 are DFQATT and SNEGSKA (reference sequence). The V and J ends lost 3 bases and 3 bases respectively, with 21 bases between them. The CDR3 covers 17 residues. The authors prepared the TCRbeta library with unique molecular identifiers. MiXCR, run by TCRdb on the PCR reads, gives a single entry per CDR3 protein. Of 450,000 to 600,000 distinct CDR3 sequences in the sample, roughly 33% were seen once. The origin of this receptor is a human donor who donated a stem cell graft to a child with aplastic anemia. The rearrangement links TRBV20-1 to TRBJ2-1; D may be TRBD2 (5 bases). Material: PBMCs from the stem cell graft donor, obtained from the stem cell graft. The CDR3 region is CSASDYATPTYYNEQFF. For the CDR3, the DNA is TGCAGTGCTAGCGACTACGCCACCCCGACTTACTACAATGAGCAGTTCTTC.